This is a list of T cell receptor beta chains from one sample in a study of control samples from healthy donors and cancer patients. This table comes from immunoSEQ multiplex PCR, and its TCRdb copy is limited to in-frame clones, with some not included. Among approximately 100,000 clones listed, around 88% were seen once. Sequencing was performed on blood. The receptors derive from a woman aged 50 to 60 in good health. CDR3s include the opening cysteine and the closing phenylalanine or tryptophan. Each record gives: D gene, J gene, V gene, clone size, CDR3 DNA, CDR3 protein. The D gene is left open where the match is weak. Size values are once, few and many counts, or a class for expanded clones, and some rows have none.

d_call: TRBD1; j_call: TRBJ1-1; v_call: TRBV18; clone_size: .; cdr3_nt: TGTGCCAGCTCAATACAGGGGTGGAACACTGAAGCTTTCTTT; cdr3_aa: CASSIQGWNTEAFF
d_call: TRBD1; j_call: TRBJ1-6; v_call: TRBV5-1; clone_size: .; cdr3_nt: TGCGCCAGCAGCTTAAGGACAGGCAATTCACCCCTCCACTTT; cdr3_aa: CASSLRTGNSPLHF
d_call: .; j_call: TRBJ1-1; v_call: TRBV10-3; clone_size: .; cdr3_nt: TGTGCCGCGGGGGGGACTGAAGCTTTCTTT; cdr3_aa: CAAGGTEAFF
d_call: TRBD1; j_call: TRBJ1-1; v_call: TRBV4-1; clone_size: .; cdr3_nt: TGCGCCACCAGCCGACGATCCGGGACAGAGAACACTGAAGCTTTCTTT; cdr3_aa: CATSRRSGTENTEAFF
d_call: TRBD2; j_call: TRBJ2-3; v_call: TRBV6-1; clone_size: .; cdr3_nt: TGTGCCAGCAGTGCTCGACTAGCCCAGACTTTCACAGATACGCAGTATTTT; cdr3_aa: CASSARLAQTFTDTQYF
d_call: .; j_call: TRBJ1-1; v_call: TRBV4-2; clone_size: .; cdr3_nt: TGTGCCAGCAGCCCGGGGGCGGGGCCAGAGGCTGAAGCTTTCTTT; cdr3_aa: CASSPGAGPEAEAFF
d_call: .; j_call: TRBJ2-5; v_call: TRBV2; clone_size: once; cdr3_nt: TGTGCCAGCAGTCCGGTGGAGACAGGCGGAGGGACAAGTAAAGAGACCCAGTACTTC; cdr3_aa: CASSPVETGGGTSKETQYF
d_call: TRBD1; j_call: TRBJ1-5; v_call: TRBV30; clone_size: .; cdr3_nt: TGTGCCAGTGGGGACAGGGTGGGGAGATGGCCCCAGCATTTT; cdr3_aa: CASGDRVGRWPQHF
d_call: TRBD2; j_call: TRBJ2-1; v_call: TRBV12-3/TRBV12-4; clone_size: .; cdr3_nt: TGTGCCAGCAGTCGGGAGGGGAAAAATGAGCAGTTCTTC; cdr3_aa: CASSREGKNEQFF
d_call: TRBD2; j_call: TRBJ2-3; v_call: TRBV11-2; clone_size: few; cdr3_nt: TGTGCCAGCAGCTCCTTTCGGGGGGATGTGGATACGCAGTATTTT; cdr3_aa: CASSSFRGDVDTQYF
d_call: .; j_call: TRBJ2-2; v_call: TRBV19; clone_size: once; cdr3_nt: TGTGCCAGTAGCCCGAACACAAACACCGGGGAGCTGTTTTTT; cdr3_aa: CASSPNTNTGELFF
d_call: TRBD1; j_call: TRBJ1-2; v_call: TRBV19; clone_size: .; cdr3_nt: TGTGCCAGTAGTATAGATCTAGCAGGGGGCATTGATGGCTACACCTTC; cdr3_aa: CASSIDLAGGIDGYTF
d_call: .; j_call: TRBJ2-6; v_call: TRBV7-3; clone_size: .; cdr3_nt: TGTGCCAGCAGCTTAAGCCCGAATGGGGCCAACGTCCTGACTTTC; cdr3_aa: CASSLSPNGANVLTF
d_call: TRBD2; j_call: TRBJ2-4; v_call: TRBV10-1; clone_size: .; cdr3_nt: TGCGCCAGCAGTGATACTAGCGGGGGAGAAAACATTCAGTACTTC; cdr3_aa: CASSDTSGGENIQYF
d_call: .; j_call: TRBJ2-3; v_call: TRBV5-1; clone_size: .; cdr3_nt: TGCGCCAGCAGCTTGGGGCAGGGGAGCACAGATACGCAGTATTTT; cdr3_aa: CASSLGQGSTDTQYF
d_call: TRBD2; j_call: TRBJ2-2; v_call: TRBV9; clone_size: .; cdr3_nt: TGTGCCAGCAGCGTAGTGTCTAGCGGGAATACCGGGGAGCTGTTTTTT; cdr3_aa: CASSVVSSGNTGELFF
d_call: .; j_call: TRBJ2-1; v_call: TRBV20-1; clone_size: .; cdr3_nt: TGCAGTGCTAGTGCTAGCTCGAGCTCCTACAATGAGCAGTTCTTC; cdr3_aa: CSASASSSSYNEQFF
d_call: .; j_call: TRBJ2-6; v_call: TRBV18; clone_size: .; cdr3_nt: TGTGCCAGCTCACCAACACATGGAACCTCTGGGGCCAACGTCCTGACTTTC; cdr3_aa: CASSPTHGTSGANVLTF
d_call: .; j_call: TRBJ2-7; v_call: TRBV2; clone_size: .; cdr3_nt: TGTGCCAGCAGTGATGTCTTCCCGGATATGAGCGAGCAGTACTTC; cdr3_aa: CASSDVFPDMSEQYF
d_call: .; j_call: TRBJ2-1; v_call: TRBV7-2; clone_size: .; cdr3_nt: TGTGCCAGCAGCCCCCACCAAGTAAGTGAGCAGTTCTTC; cdr3_aa: CASSPHQVSEQFF
d_call: TRBD2; j_call: TRBJ2-3; v_call: TRBV3-1/TRBV3-2; clone_size: .; cdr3_nt: TGTGCCAGCAGCCAAGATGCGGGGGGCCCCACAGATACGCAGTATTTT; cdr3_aa: CASSQDAGGPTDTQYF
d_call: .; j_call: TRBJ2-7; v_call: TRBV4-1; clone_size: once; cdr3_nt: TGCGCCAGCAGCCATGCCCCTGGGGGGGGCCTTTACGAGCAGTACTTC; cdr3_aa: CASSHAPGGGLYEQYF
d_call: TRBD2; j_call: TRBJ2-5; v_call: TRBV9; clone_size: .; cdr3_nt: TGTGCCAGCAGCGTAGTTCCTAGCGGGAGCGGAGAGACCCAGTACTTC; cdr3_aa: CASSVVPSGSGETQYF
d_call: .; j_call: TRBJ2-1; v_call: TRBV11-2; clone_size: .; cdr3_nt: TGTGCCAGCAGCTCTGGCCGGCAGCTACACAATGAGCAGTTCTTC; cdr3_aa: CASSSGRQLHNEQFF
d_call: TRBD1; j_call: TRBJ1-1; v_call: TRBV5-1; clone_size: .; cdr3_nt: TGCGCCAGCAGCTTAGAGACAGGGACCTTGAACACTGAAGCTTTCTTT; cdr3_aa: CASSLETGTLNTEAFF
d_call: .; j_call: TRBJ2-1; v_call: TRBV9; clone_size: .; cdr3_nt: TGTGCCAGCAGCGTAGGTGGGGTCCTATACAATGAGCAGTTCTTC; cdr3_aa: CASSVGGVLYNEQFF
d_call: .; j_call: TRBJ1-2; v_call: TRBV12-3/TRBV12-4; clone_size: .; cdr3_nt: TGTGCCAGCAGTTTAGCGTGGGGGGATGGCTACACCTTC; cdr3_aa: CASSLAWGDGYTF
d_call: .; j_call: TRBJ1-1; v_call: TRBV7-2; clone_size: .; cdr3_nt: TGTGCCAGCAGCCTCCGGCGCCTGAACACTGAAGCTTTCTTT; cdr3_aa: CASSLRRLNTEAFF
d_call: .; j_call: TRBJ2-2; v_call: TRBV19; clone_size: .; cdr3_nt: TGTGCCAGTAAAACCGACAGGCAGAACACCGGGGAGCTGTTTTTT; cdr3_aa: CASKTDRQNTGELFF
d_call: .; j_call: TRBJ1-3; v_call: TRBV5-6; clone_size: .; cdr3_nt: TGTGCCAGCAGCCCATCTTTAGGGGGGGCCGGAAACACCATATATTTT; cdr3_aa: CASSPSLGGAGNTIYF
d_call: .; j_call: TRBJ2-1; v_call: TRBV10-3; clone_size: .; cdr3_nt: TGTGCCATCAGAGGAACTGACACCTACAATGAGCAGTTCTTC; cdr3_aa: CAIRGTDTYNEQFF
d_call: TRBD2; j_call: TRBJ2-1; v_call: TRBV18; clone_size: .; cdr3_nt: TGTGCCAGCTCACCACAGACTAGCGGGAGCTACAATGAGCAGTTCTTC; cdr3_aa: CASSPQTSGSYNEQFF
d_call: .; j_call: TRBJ2-7; v_call: TRBV10-3; clone_size: .; cdr3_nt: TGTGCCATCACCGCACGAGAGGGCTACGAGCAGTACTTC; cdr3_aa: CAITAREGYEQYF